This is a list of T cell receptor beta chains from one sample in a study of radiotherapy plus CTLA-4 blockade in lung cancer. Libraries were prepared by immunoSEQ multiplex PCR; TCRdb keeps only in-frame clonotypes and omits some of them. The profile covers around 80,000 clones, with less than 90% appearing a single time and roughly 0.8% taken by the ten largest. The input for sequencing was peripheral blood, taken from a patient treated with radiotherapy plus ipilimumab. The receptors originated from a human donor with non-small cell lung cancer who had stable disease on radiotherapy plus ipilimumab. The CDR3 runs from the conserved cysteine through the conserved F or W.

v_call	j_call	cdr3_aa
TRBV18	TRBJ2-2	CASLRGTTSSAGELFF
TRBV7-9	TRBJ2-1	CASSLAQGHNEQFF
TRBV11-3	TRBJ2-7	CASSLGEGTDGRQYF
TRBV28	TRBJ1-2	CASSPQRWNYGYTF
TRBV9	TRBJ1-4	CASSIQGANEKLFF
TRBV7-3	TRBJ1-2	CASSSRVGGYGYTF
TRBV6-4	TRBJ2-1	CASSDNLAGPRNEQFF
TRBV5-1	TRBJ2-1	CASSLAGTSNEQFF
TRBV9	TRBJ2-3	CASSVRLATVDDTQYF
TRBV5-6	TRBJ2-1	CASSSGLAAYNEQFF
TRBV7-6	TRBJ1-2	CASSLSLRQGLSGYTF
TRBV4-1	TRBJ1-2	CASSQGVRVGYGYTF
TRBV27	TRBJ2-2	CASSLSGRALGTGELFF
TRBV20-1	TRBJ1-1	CSAGPGTEAFF
TRBV5-1	TRBJ1-2	CASSLAGTGVGYTF
TRBV30	TRBJ1-1	CAWTRTDRLNTEAFF
TRBV11-2	TRBJ1-2	CASSKRVFMTAAGYGYTF
TRBV30	TRBJ2-7	CAWRHQGAREQYF
TRBV7-3	TRBJ2-2	CASSLSPRTGELFF
TRBV6-8	TRBJ1-1	CASSSMGQGMGTEAFF
TRBV2	TRBJ2-6	CASSDWDAGANVLTF
TRBV9	TRBJ2-2	CASSPSGQGQVGGELFF
TRBV5-4	TRBJ2-7	CASSGRVYEQYF
TRBV19	TRBJ2-1	CASSIRQGQGNEQFF
TRBV2	TRBJ2-5	CASSERLAGGTQYF
TRBV27	TRBJ2-6	CASTNGGSSGANVLTF
TRBV29-1	TRBJ1-1	CSVRFGGTEAFF
TRBV6-5	TRBJ2-4	CTSSNAGLAKNIQYF
TRBV9	TRBJ1-2	CASSVAIPGSGGYTF
TRBV28	TRBJ1-5	CASSPPGQGSNQPQHF
TRBV29-1	TRBJ2-1	CSSWDRGRRNEQFF
TRBV7-2	TRBJ2-1	CASSPPGLAGGNEQFF
TRBV29-1	TRBJ2-7	CSVGSGGSEQYF
TRBV5-1	TRBJ1-6	CASSLLGLDNSPLHF
TRBV9	TRBJ2-7	CASSVEQATREQYF